The 21 T cell receptor beta chains presented below share a single source sample, sequenced in a study of cytomegalovirus exposure and HLA in healthy donors. The PCR contained 60 Vbeta and 13 Jbeta primers. Sequencing was performed with immunoSEQ multiplex PCR; in TCRdb, only in-frame clones are kept and a portion is missing. The sample has some 200,000 clones, about 9.4% seen once. The sequencing input was PBMCs. The receptors here all came from a woman in her thirties in good health and CMV-seropositive.

Only one count was recorded for this clone. This chain uses TRBV5-6 with TRBJ1-2, with 9 nucleotides matching TRBD1. J lost 3 bases, V lost 5 bases, and 5 bases had no gene match. Germline assignment: CDR1 SGHDT and CDR2 YYEEEE. The CDR3 is 14 amino acids. The CDR3 DNA follows: TGTGCCAGCAGGCCCGGGACAGGGTACTATGGCTACACCTTC. It encodes CASRPGTGYYGYTF.

This clone was observed a handful of times. Other DNA sequences in this specimen translate into the identical CDR3. This chain links TRBV6-5 with TRBJ2-7; D is unclear. This CDR3 contains 12 residues. Trimming left V 5 bases short and J 0 bases short, with 5 bases between. Germline V gene data show CDR1 as MNHEY and CDR2 as SVGAGI. The CDR3: CASSASSYEQYF. The DNA of the CDR3 is TGTGCCAGCAGTGCTAGCTCCTACGAGCAGTACTTC.

In this sample, this clone turned up a few times. The V and J genes are TRBV18 and TRBJ1-5, with D possibly matching TRBD1 (5 bases). Germline lookup yields CDR1 KGHSH and CDR2 LQKENI. Trimming left V 6 bases short and J 2 bases short, with 11 bases between. This CDR3 contains 14 residues. CDR3 coding DNA: TGTGCCAGCTCGTTTGACAGTCGCAATCAGCCCCAGCATTTT. The encoded protein is CASSFDSRNQPQHF.

This clone was seen a handful of times. The chain recombines TRBV9 with TRBJ1-2; TRBD1 matches 10 bases. With V trimmed by 3 bases and J by 7 bases, 15 bases remained unmatched. The CDR3 is made up of 17 amino acids. Per germline, CDR1 SGDLS and CDR2 YYNGEE. Here the CDR3 reads CASSATFGDRGSSGYTF. The CDR3 DNA reads TGTGCCAGCAGCGCGACATTTGGGGACAGGGGTTCTAGTGGCTACACCTTC.

This clone showed up just a few times. This specimen includes other DNA sequences encoding the same CDR3. The chain employs TRBV5-1 and TRBJ2-5, with D perhaps TRBD1 (7 bases). The germline CDR1 and CDR2 sequences are SGHRS and YFSETQ. The V end was cut by 0 bases, the J end by 4 bases, with 10 bases between. The CDR3 loop spans 14 amino acids. The CDR3 here is CASSLGQGGETQYF. In DNA, the CDR3 is TGCGCCAGCAGCTTGGGTCAGGGGGGAGAGACCCAGTACTTC. Supplemented by reference TRBV5-1 and TRBJ2-5, the full variable domain reads KAGVTQTPRYLIKTRGQQVTLSCSPISGHRSVSWYQQTPGQGLQFLFEYFSETQRNKGNFPGRFSGRQFSNSRSEMNVSTLELGDSALYLCASSLGQGGETQYFGPGTRLLVL.

The chain recombines TRBV30 with TRBJ2-7; D is perhaps TRBD1 (5 bases). The CDR3 has 11 amino acids. V lost 4 bases to trimming and J lost 3 bases, with 7 bases between them. Germline CDR1 and CDR2: GTSNPN and SVGIG (reference sequence). The CDR3 DNA follows: TGTGCCTGGACCAGGGACTACGAGCAGTACTTC. Translating gives CAWTRDYEQYF.

This clone appeared many times. V is TRBV6-1 and J is TRBJ2-7; D not certain. V was cut by 4 bases and J by 0 bases, with 16 bases left in between. The V gene's germline CDR1 is MNHNS and CDR2 SASEGT. The CDR3 loop spans 16 amino acids. The CDR3 reads CASSVYPTPSSYEQYF. Here the CDR3 DNA reads TGTGCCAGCAGTGTTTATCCGACACCCAGCTCCTACGAGCAGTACTTC.

To note about this clone: Relative to the germline gene, one junction end is altered; a read error may explain this. J is TRBJ1-5 and V is TRBV10-3; D is unresolved. Looked up from germline, CDR1 is ENHRY and CDR2 is SYGVKD. The CDR3 runs 15 residues. The CDR3 nucleotides read TGTGCCATCAGTGAGTCGTTGCAGGAAAATCAGCCCCAGAATTTT. This encodes CAISESLQENQPQNF.

The rearrangement links TRBV6-1 to TRBJ2-1; no definite D call. CDR3 length equals 15 residues. Germline-derived CDR1 and CDR2 are MNHNS and SASEGT. Trimming left V 5 bases short and J 0 bases short, with 11 bases between. CDR3 region: CASSPSRSSYNEQFF. CDR3 DNA sequence: TGTGCCAGCAGTCCCTCGAGGAGCTCCTACAATGAGCAGTTCTTC.

This clone was detected ten times or more. The chain couples TRBV18 to TRBJ2-7, with D maybe TRBD1 (6 bases). Trimming pared 5 bases from V and 5 bases from J, leaving 13 bases between. The CDR3 consists of 13 residues. Germline loops: CDR1 KGHSH, CDR2 LQKENI. CDR3: CASSARTGNEQYF. The CDR3 DNA reads TGTGCCAGCTCAGCCCGCACAGGGAACGAGCAGTACTTC.

The chain combines TRBV19 with TRBJ2-2, with no clear D. The CDR3 covers 14 residues. The V gene lost 7 bases and the J gene lost 3 bases, with 12 bases spanning the gap. The germline CDR1 and CDR2 sequences are LNHDA and SQIVND (reference sequence). CDR3 in amino acids: CASNPSRDTGELFF. CDR3 bases: TGTGCCAGTAATCCGTCTAGAGACACCGGGGAGCTGTTTTTT.

This clone occurred a few times. CDR3 coding DNA: TGTGCCTGGAGTAGGCTAGCGGGAGGCTACGAGCAGTACTTC. Amino acids: CAWSRLAGGYEQYF. This chain connects TRBV30 to TRBJ2-5; 11 nucleotides line up with TRBD2. With the DNA end fitting TRBJ2-7 better, the J assignment may be wrong. The CDR3 is 14 amino acids. CDR1 is GTSNPN and CDR2 is SVGIG in the germline V gene (reference sequence).

The CDR3 region has the DNA TGCGCCAGCACCCGCAGCGCCGAGGGCGAGCAGTACTTC. Its translation: CASTRSAEGEQYF. The chain has TRBV10-1 and TRBJ2-7, with D perhaps matching TRBD2 (5 bases). Between the trimmed V and J ends, which lost 7 bases and 6 bases, there was a span of 16 bases. In germline, CDR1 is WNHNN, CDR2 SYGVQD (reference sequence). The CDR3 runs 13 residues.

This clone was seen a few times. V is TRBV21-1 and J is TRBJ2-7; TRBD2 reflects the table's D call only, with no check against the DNA. TRBV21-1 is tagged as a pseudogene. The CDR3 runs to 15 residues. The CDR3 here is CASSKDRGSPYEQYF. In nucleotides, the CDR3 is TGTGCCAGCAGCAAAGATCGGGGGTCCCCCTACGAGCAGTACTTC.

In its sample, this clone was seen a few times. V usage is TRBV5-1 and J usage is TRBJ1-4, with a tentative D call TRBD1 (6 bases). Trimming pared 2 bases from V and 4 bases from J, leaving 12 bases between. The CDR3 extends over 15 amino acids. The germline CDR1 and CDR2 sequences are SGHRS and YFSETQ. The CDR3 protein is CASSLRGSLNEKLFF. The CDR3 DNA reads as TGCGCCAGCAGCTTAAGGGGGTCCCTTAATGAAAAACTGTTTTTT. Full variable domain (missing parts from reference TRBV5-1 and TRBJ1-4): KAGVTQTPRYLIKTRGQQVTLSCSPISGHRSVSWYQQTPGQGLQFLFEYFSETQRNKGNFPGRFSGRQFSNSRSEMNVSTLELGDSALYLCASSLRGSLNEKLFFGSGTQLSVL.

The chain carries TRBV5-1 and TRBJ1-3, with D maybe TRBD1 (5 bases). Trimming cost V 4 bases and J 4 bases, with 15 bases left between them. Germline V lookup: CDR1 SGHRS, CDR2 YFSETQ. This CDR3 comprises 15 residues. The CDR3 sequence: CASSPGGATGNTIYF. The CDR3 DNA sequence: TGCGCCAGCAGCCCGGGCGGGGCAACAGGAAACACCATATATTTT.

This clone came up a few times. One end of the junction fails to match germline, which may point to a read error. Other DNA sequences in this specimen translate into the identical CDR3. The rearrangement uses TRBV6-5 and TRBJ1-1; 7 bases agree with TRBD1. The germline V gene encodes CDR1 MNHEY and CDR2 SVGAGI. The CDR3 consists of 15 residues. CDR3 nucleotide sequence: TGTGCCAGCAGCTGGACAGGAGGAATGAACACTGAAGCTTTCTTC. It codes for CASSWTGGMNTEAFF.

Details on this clone: The germline gene is not matched at one end of the junction; a read error may be the cause. The V call is TRBV29-1, the J call TRBJ1-2; 10 bases are a match to TRBD1. Germline V gene sequence: CDR1 SQVTM, CDR2 ANQGSEA. This CDR3 contains 15 residues. The CDR3 sequence: CIVEVTDRGPGGYTF. In DNA, the CDR3 is TGCATCGTTGAAGTTACCGACAGGGGGCCCGGCGGCTACACCTTC.

Here the CDR3 reads CATTSGTYNEQFF. The DNA for the CDR3 is TGTGCCACCACCTCAGGGACCTACAATGAGCAGTTCTTC. The chain employs TRBV15 and TRBJ2-1; D may be TRBD1 (5 bases). V lost 7 bases and J lost 2, with 9 bases in between. Germline loops: CDR1 LNHNV, CDR2 YYDKDF (reference sequence). CDR3 size: 13 residues. The complete variable domain, with remaining parts taken from reference TRBV15 and TRBJ2-1, reads DAMVIQNPRYQVTQFGKPVTLSCSQTLNHNVMYWYQQKSSQAPKLLFHYYDKDFNNEADTPDNFQSRRPNTSFCFLDIRSPGLGDTAMYLCATTSGTYNEQFFGPGTRLTVL.

The rearrangement uses TRBV4-2 and TRBJ2-5; 8 positions match TRBD2. Gene TRBJ2-7 matches the end of the DNA better, so the J call may be wrong. Per germline, CDR1 LGHNA and CDR2 YNFKEQ. The CDR3 contains 15 residues. The DNA of the CDR3 is TGTGCCAGCAGCCAAGATACTAGCGGCCCCTACGAGCAGTACTTC. It translates to CASSQDTSGPYEQYF.

The chain uses TRBV30 and TRBJ1-2; 12 bases align to TRBD1. Germline-derived CDR1 and CDR2 are GTSNPN and SVGIG (reference sequence). CDR3 length equals 14 residues. V lost 4 bases and J lost 7; bases outside the gene matches: 7. The CDR3 DNA sequence: TGTGCCTGGATGTACGGGACAGGGGGCGGTGGCTACACCTTC. Encoded protein: CAWMYGTGGGGYTF.